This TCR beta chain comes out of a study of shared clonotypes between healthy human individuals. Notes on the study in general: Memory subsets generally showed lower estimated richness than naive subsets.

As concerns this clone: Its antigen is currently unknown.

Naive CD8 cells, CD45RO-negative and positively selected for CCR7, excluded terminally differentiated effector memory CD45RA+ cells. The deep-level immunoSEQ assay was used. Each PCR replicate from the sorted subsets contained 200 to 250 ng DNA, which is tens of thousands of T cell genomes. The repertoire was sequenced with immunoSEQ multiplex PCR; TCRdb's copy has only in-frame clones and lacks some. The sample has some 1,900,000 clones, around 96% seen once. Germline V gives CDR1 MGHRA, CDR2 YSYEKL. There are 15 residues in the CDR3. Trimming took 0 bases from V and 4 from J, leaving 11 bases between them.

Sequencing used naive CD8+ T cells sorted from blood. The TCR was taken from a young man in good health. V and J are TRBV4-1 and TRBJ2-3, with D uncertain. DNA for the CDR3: TGCGCCAGCAGCCAAGAAGTACCAAGCGCAGATACGCAGTATTTT. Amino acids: CASSQEVPSADTQYF.